This TCR beta chain was captured by sequencing in a study of T-cell memory formation after mild COVID-19. Across the whole study: TCR clusters showed largely donor specificity. Whole-study results and caveats: That cross-reactive memory joined was suggested by some responding clones appearing in pre-infection memory.

From germline, CDR1 is KGHSH and CDR2 LQKENI. Unmatched junction bases numbered 6, after V lost 4 bases and J lost 6 bases. The CDR3 length is 13 residues. In TCRdb, the 5' RACE reads were re-called with MiXCR into one record per CDR3 protein. In the table there are around 340,000 distinct CDR3 sequences, over 13% of which are singletons. This clonotype was observed a few times. Its target is not known. The V call is TRBV18, the J call TRBJ2-7; 7 bases line up with TRBD1. The receptor comes from a man aged 18 to 30 who had mild COVID-19 (a few samples of this study predate the infection). Cell type and time point are not known. Material: PBMCs or a T cell subset sorted from them (not recorded which). The CDR3, as DNA: TGTGCCAGCTCACTACCGACAGGGTTCGAGCAGTACTTC. This gives the protein CASSLPTGFEQYF.